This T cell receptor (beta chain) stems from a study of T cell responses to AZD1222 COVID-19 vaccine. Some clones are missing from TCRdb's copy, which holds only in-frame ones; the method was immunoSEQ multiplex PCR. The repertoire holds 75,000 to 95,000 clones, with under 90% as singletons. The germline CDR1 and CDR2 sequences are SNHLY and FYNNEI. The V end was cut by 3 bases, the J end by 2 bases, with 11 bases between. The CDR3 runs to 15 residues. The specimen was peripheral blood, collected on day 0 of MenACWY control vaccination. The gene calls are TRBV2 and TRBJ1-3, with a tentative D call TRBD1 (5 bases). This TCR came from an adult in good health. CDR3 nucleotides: TGTGCCAGCAGTGAGGGGCAGCTCCCTGGAAACACCATATATTTT. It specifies CASSEGQLPGNTIYF.